This TCR beta chain comes out of a study of monozygotic twins with inflammatory bowel disease. Overall study results and limits: Lower TCRbeta diversity (inverse Simpson) was seen in IBD patients than in healthy co-twins. Especially where disease activity was present, IBD patients had fewer clonotypes in common with others than healthy twins did.

TCRdb reprocessed the 5' RACE reads; each CDR3 protein has one entry and no DNA is given. The listing records approximately 340,000 distinct CDR3 sequences. CDR3 length: 14 amino acids. Germline CDR1 reads SGHRS; CDR2 reads YFSETQ. As for this clonotype: Its specificity is not known.

Sequenced input: blood. This sequence was found in a human donor with ulcerative colitis or Crohn's disease, or a healthy co-twin of an affected twin (not recorded which). The chain combines TRBV5-1 with TRBJ2-3. This chain's CDR3 is CASSLPDRTDTQYF.